This entry describes one T cell receptor (beta chain). Its matching antigen is unknown. The sample is drawn from a study of post-analysis software for immune sequencing data. Whole-study findings and limits: The five TRBV segments detected at higher frequency in patients than in controls included TRBV5-6, TRBV5-1 and TRBV20-1.

Germline-derived CDR1 and CDR2 are SGHDN and FVKESK. This CDR3 spans 18 amino acids. Unmatched junction bases numbered 15, after V lost 4 bases and J lost 4 bases. TCR beta libraries were prepared from cDNA with unique molecular identifiers. Yield was roughly 0.5 million cDNA molecules from 1 to 10 million T cells. TCRdb analysed the PCR reads with MiXCR anew, one entry per CDR3 protein. This sample has 700,000 to 900,000 distinct CDR3 sequences; 35% to 55% occur once, and the top ten carry roughly 5%. The sequence came from a girl aged 10 to 17 with multiple sclerosis. V usage is TRBV14 and J usage is TRBJ2-3; 9 positions match TRBD2. Sequences were obtained from blood. The CDR3 loop is CASSPFSGGRASADTQYF. Written as DNA, the CDR3 is TGTGCCAGCAGCCCCTTTAGTGGCGGGAGGGCCAGCGCAGATACGCAGTATTTT.